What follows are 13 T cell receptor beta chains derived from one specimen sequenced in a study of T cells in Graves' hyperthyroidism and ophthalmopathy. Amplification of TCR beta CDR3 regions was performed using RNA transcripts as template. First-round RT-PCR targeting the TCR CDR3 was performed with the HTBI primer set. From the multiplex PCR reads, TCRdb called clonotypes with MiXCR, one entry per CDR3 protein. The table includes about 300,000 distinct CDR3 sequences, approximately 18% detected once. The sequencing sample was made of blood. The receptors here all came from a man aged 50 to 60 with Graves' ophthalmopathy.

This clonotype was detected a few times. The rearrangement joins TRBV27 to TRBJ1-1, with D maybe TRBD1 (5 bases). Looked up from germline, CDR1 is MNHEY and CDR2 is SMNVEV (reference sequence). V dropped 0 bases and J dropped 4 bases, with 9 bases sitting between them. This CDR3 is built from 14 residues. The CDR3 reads CASSLSWGVTEAFF. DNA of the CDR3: TGTGCCAGCAGTTTATCATGGGGGGTCACTGAAGCTTTCTTT.

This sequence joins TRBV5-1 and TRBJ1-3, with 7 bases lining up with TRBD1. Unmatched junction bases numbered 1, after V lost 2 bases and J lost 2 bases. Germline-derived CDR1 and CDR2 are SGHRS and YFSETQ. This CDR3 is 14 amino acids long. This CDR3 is CASSFDRAGNTIYF. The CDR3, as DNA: TGCGCCAGCAGCTTTGACAGGGCTGGAAACACCATATATTTT. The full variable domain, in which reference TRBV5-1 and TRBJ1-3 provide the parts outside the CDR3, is KAGVTQTPRYLIKTRGQQVTLSCSPISGHRSVSWYQQTPGQGLQFLFEYFSETQRNKGNFPGRFSGRQFSNSRSEMNVSTLELGDSALYLCASSFDRAGNTIYFGEGSWLTVV.

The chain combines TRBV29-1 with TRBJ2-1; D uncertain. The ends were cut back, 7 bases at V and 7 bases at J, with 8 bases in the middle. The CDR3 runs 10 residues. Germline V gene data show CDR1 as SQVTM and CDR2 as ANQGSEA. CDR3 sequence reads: CSAWVNEQFF. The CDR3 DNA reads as TGCAGCGCCTGGGTGAATGAGCAGTTCTTC.

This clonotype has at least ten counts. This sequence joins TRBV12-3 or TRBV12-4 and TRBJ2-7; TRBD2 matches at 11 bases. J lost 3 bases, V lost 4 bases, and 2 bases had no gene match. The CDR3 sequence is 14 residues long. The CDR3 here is CASSSGTSGYEQYF. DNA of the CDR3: TGTGCCAGCAGTTCCGGGACTAGCGGCTACGAGCAGTACTTC.

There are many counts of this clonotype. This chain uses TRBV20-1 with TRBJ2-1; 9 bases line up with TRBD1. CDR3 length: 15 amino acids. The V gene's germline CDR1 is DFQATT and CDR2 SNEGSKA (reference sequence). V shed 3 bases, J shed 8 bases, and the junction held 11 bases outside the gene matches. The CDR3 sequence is CSASVDRGVNYEQFF. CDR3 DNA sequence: TGCAGTGCTAGCGTCGACAGGGGGGTTAACTATGAGCAGTTCTTC.

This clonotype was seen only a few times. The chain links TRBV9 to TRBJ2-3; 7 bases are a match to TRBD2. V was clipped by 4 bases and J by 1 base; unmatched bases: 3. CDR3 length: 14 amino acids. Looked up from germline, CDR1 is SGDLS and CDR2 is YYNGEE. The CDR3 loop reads CASSFTSGTDTQYF. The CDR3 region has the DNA TGTGCCAGCAGCTTCACTAGCGGCACAGATACGCAGTATTTT.

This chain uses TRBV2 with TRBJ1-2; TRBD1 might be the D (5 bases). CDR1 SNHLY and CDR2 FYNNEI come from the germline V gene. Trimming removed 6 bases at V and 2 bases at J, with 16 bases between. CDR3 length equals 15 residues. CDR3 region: CASRQRRQSNYGYTF. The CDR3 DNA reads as TGTGCCAGCAGGCAACGAAGACAGTCCAACTATGGCTACACCTTC.

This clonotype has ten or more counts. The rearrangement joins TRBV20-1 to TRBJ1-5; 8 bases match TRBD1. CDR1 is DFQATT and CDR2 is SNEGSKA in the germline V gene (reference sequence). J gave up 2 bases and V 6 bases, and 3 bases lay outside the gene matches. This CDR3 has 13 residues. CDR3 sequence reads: CSAPGQGNQPQHF. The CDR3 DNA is TGCAGTGCCCCGGGACAGGGCAATCAGCCCCAGCATTTT.

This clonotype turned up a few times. CDR3 protein: CASSPSDFTGSYEQYF. The CDR3 DNA reads as TGTGCCAGCAGCCCCTCAGATTTCACAGGGAGCTACGAGCAGTACTTC. This chain joins TRBV16 and TRBJ2-7; a weak D match, TRBD1 (6 bases). The CDR3 covers 16 residues. V lost 4 bases and J lost 3, with 19 bases in between. Germline CDR1 is KGHSY and CDR2 is FQNENV.

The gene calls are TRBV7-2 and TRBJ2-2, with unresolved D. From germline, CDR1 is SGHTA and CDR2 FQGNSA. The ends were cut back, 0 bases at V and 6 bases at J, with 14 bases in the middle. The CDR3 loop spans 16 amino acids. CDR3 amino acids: CASSLARWLESGELFF. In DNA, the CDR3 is TGTGCCAGCAGCTTAGCTCGTTGGCTAGAGTCCGGGGAGCTGTTTTTT.

CDR3 sequence (DNA): TGTGCCACCAGTGATCTAAATAGCGGGAGGGCGACCTACGAGCAGTACTTC. This sequence encodes CATSDLNSGRATYEQYF. The chain links TRBV24-1 to TRBJ2-7; 11 nucleotides match TRBD2. With V trimmed by 3 bases and J by 2 bases, 8 bases remained unmatched. There are 17 residues in the CDR3. Germline CDR1 KGHDR, CDR2 SFDVKD.

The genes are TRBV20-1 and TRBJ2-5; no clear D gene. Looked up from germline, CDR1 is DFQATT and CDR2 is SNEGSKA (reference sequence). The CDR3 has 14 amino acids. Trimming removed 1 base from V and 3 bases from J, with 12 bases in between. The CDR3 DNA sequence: TGCAGTGCTAGAGTCATCGGAAAGAAAGAGACCCAGTACTTC. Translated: CSARVIGKKETQYF.

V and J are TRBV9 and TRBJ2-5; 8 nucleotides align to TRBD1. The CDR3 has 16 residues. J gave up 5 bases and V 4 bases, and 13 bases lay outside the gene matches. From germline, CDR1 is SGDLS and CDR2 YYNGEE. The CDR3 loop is CASSPAGDRWDETQYF. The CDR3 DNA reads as TGTGCCAGCAGCCCGGCTGGGGACAGGTGGGATGAGACCCAGTACTTC.